This T cell receptor (beta chain) stems from a study of blood T cells in healthy people across ages (dated by TCRdb to the mid-2010s). A note on the overall study: Template switching captured roughly one uniquely barcoded TCR beta cDNA molecule per two T cells in model experiments. Donors were grouped into four age groups: young (average roughly 16 years), middle-aged (roughly 40), aged (over 55) and long-lived (about 82). The study analyzed two additional independent replicas of 1 million unique cDNA reads from the same blood draw for two donors, one aged 18 to 29 and one aged 80 or older. To avoid experimental bias, donors of different ages were spread randomly across the sequencing lanes. The study measured age-related changes in TCR beta repertoire diversity using deep sequencing normalized with unique cDNA molecular identifiers.

The library relied on 5' RACE. The sequencer was an Illumina HiSeq 2500. The second PCR ran for about 6 to 12 cycles and used a J-beta primer mix along with a sample-barcoded 5' primer. A template-switch 5' adaptor carrying 12 random nucleotides introduced a unique molecular identifier onto each TCR beta cDNA molecule. Each sample yielded at least 3 million CDR3-containing paired-end reads. First-strand cDNA synthesis was performed from all RNA using the Mint cDNA synthesis kit, with priming by a TRBC-specific oligonucleotide. Following uracil-DNA glycosylase treatment, a first 18-cycle PCR with universal primers M1SS and BC2_uni_R was performed on all cDNA. The published analysis was carried out like this. Normalization of each sample was performed by random selection of 1 million high-quality reads, each carrying a distinct molecular identifier. Instead of being binned into consensus sequences, reads with shared molecular identifiers were discarded. MiTCR, run with a Q25 quality threshold and the strictest error-elimination algorithm, handled CDR3 identification, clonotype clustering and error correction. Lower-bound total TCR beta diversity was estimated with a nonparametric unseen species model using Euler transformation. TCRdb reran the public reads through fastp at Q25 and MiXCR, keeping productive beta chains. Duplicate CDR3 protein sequences are folded into a single record with the most common DNA and genes. The V and J calls were not made by the authors but by TCRdb's processing. Within this sample are around 1.5 million distinct CDR3 sequences, with roughly 60% of them counted one time only. The top ten clones comprise roughly 7% of the sample.

Measured from the cysteine to the phenylalanine, the CDR3 is 13 residues long. The sequence is cut down to CDR3 DNA, 39 bases in frame from base 1. Clipping removes 8 bases from V and 6 bases from J, with 6 as the unmatched junction base count. CDR1 SNHLY and CDR2 FYNNEI are derived from the germline V gene. The approximately 40 donors, aged roughly 6 to 95 years, were systemically healthy Caucasian individuals from Russia. About 10 milliliters of peripheral blood were drawn from each donor into EDTA-treated Vacutainer tubes. Ficoll-Paque density-gradient centrifugation was used to isolate PBMCs, with at least 6.5 million obtained per sample. Trizol reagent was used to extract total RNA from PBMCs, with at least 5.5 micrograms per sample. For every donor, an aliquot of PBMCs went through flow cytometry to measure the percentages of naive CD45RAhigh/CD27high T cells. As regards this clonotype: Its antigen is not yet known. No qualities accompany the bases; no much larger clone lies one base away.

Findings and caveats that apply to the study as a whole: The percentage of naive T cells measured by flow cytometry correlated strongly with observed TCR beta diversity. Observed TCR beta diversity per million T cells fell roughly linearly with age, and a significant reduction was already apparent by age around 40. Estimates of total diversity based on one million sequenced T cells were regarded as lower bounds and as underestimates. The CMV infection status of donors was not known, potentially confounding age-related changes in expanded clonotypes. Since profiling was done on bulk unsorted PBMCs, naive and antigen-experienced compartments could not be conclusively compared. Compared with the aged group, the long-lived group had more naive CD4+ T cells, fewer expanded clones and increased TCR diversity, a pattern suggesting age selection.

The sample taken for sequencing was blood. Rearrangement joined TRBV2 to TRBJ2-1, with 8 bases aligning to TRBD2. The TCR was taken from a man between 18 and 29 years old in good health. The DNA reads as follows: TGTGCCAGCTTACCGGGACTAGGCAATGAGCAGTTCTTC. Translated, it reads CASLPGLGNEQFF.